The rows below give T cell receptor beta chains drawn from one sample of a study of blood T cell repertoires in COVID-19. Some clones are missing from TCRdb's copy, which holds only in-frame ones; the method was immunoSEQ multiplex PCR. Altogether 55,000 to 70,000 clones are present, roughly nine tenths being singletons, with the ten largest covering about 3%. The sequenced sample consisted of peripheral blood. The receptor source for this set is a woman between 50 and 59 years old with COVID-19, enrolled during active disease. Both conserved end residues are part of each CDR3. The order of the fields is J gene, clone size, V gene, D gene, CDR3 protein, CDR3 DNA. A D gene is named only where the DNA matches it firmly. Where a row states a size, it is once, few, many or the class of an expanded clone; other rows omit it.

j_call: TRBJ2-2
clone_size: -
v_call: TRBV6-5
d_call: -
cdr3_aa: CASSYLPIKNTGELFF
cdr3_nt: TGTGCCAGCAGTTACTTGCCTATCAAGAACACCGGGGAGCTGTTTTTT

j_call: TRBJ2-7
clone_size: -
v_call: TRBV18
d_call: TRBD2
cdr3_aa: CASSLAGGPEYEQYF
cdr3_nt: TGTGCCAGCTCCCTAGCGGGAGGGCCGGAGTACGAGCAGTACTTC

j_call: TRBJ2-3
clone_size: -
v_call: TRBV27
d_call: -
cdr3_aa: CASSSLGQTPNTQYF
cdr3_nt: TGTGCCAGCAGTTCCCTCGGACAGACTCCTAATACGCAGTATTTT

j_call: TRBJ2-1
clone_size: -
v_call: TRBV18
d_call: TRBD2
cdr3_aa: CASSPQPPGLAGESRLF
cdr3_nt: TGTGCCAGCTCACCCCAACCCCCGGGACTAGCGGGAGAAAGTAGGCTCTTC

j_call: TRBJ2-1
clone_size: once
v_call: TRBV7-9
d_call: TRBD2
cdr3_aa: CASSSPQRGSSYNEQFF
cdr3_nt: TGTGCCAGCAGCTCACCGCAGCGGGGCAGCTCCTACAATGAGCAGTTCTTC

j_call: TRBJ2-5
clone_size: once
v_call: TRBV3-1/TRBV3-2
d_call: -
cdr3_aa: CASSLGAPQETQYF
cdr3_nt: TGTGCCAGCAGCCTGGGGGCACCACAAGAGACCCAGTACTTC

j_call: TRBJ2-3
clone_size: -
v_call: TRBV29-1
d_call: TRBD2
cdr3_aa: CSVDLPVAGFTDTQYF
cdr3_nt: TGCAGCGTCGACCTTCCCGTAGCGGGCTTCACAGATACGCAGTATTTT

j_call: TRBJ2-5
clone_size: -
v_call: TRBV13
d_call: TRBD1
cdr3_aa: CASSRPGTGVWSQDF
cdr3_nt: TGTGCCAGCAGTAGACCCGGGACAGGGGTGTGGTCCCAAGACTTC

j_call: TRBJ1-1
clone_size: -
v_call: TRBV28
d_call: -
cdr3_aa: CASSLAGTEAFF
cdr3_nt: TGTGCCAGCAGTTTGGCGGGGACTGAAGCTTTCTTT

j_call: TRBJ2-2
clone_size: once
v_call: TRBV3-1/TRBV3-2
d_call: -
cdr3_aa: CASSQDATTGELFF
cdr3_nt: TGTGCCAGCAGCCAAGATGCTACGACCGGGGAGCTGTTTTTT

j_call: TRBJ2-3
clone_size: -
v_call: TRBV30
d_call: -
cdr3_aa: CAYGSEWGDTQYF
cdr3_nt: TGTGCCTACGGTAGCGAGTGGGGAGATACGCAGTATTTT

j_call: TRBJ1-5
clone_size: -
v_call: TRBV5-5
d_call: TRBD1
cdr3_aa: CASSLATGTNQPQHF
cdr3_nt: TGTGCCAGCAGCTTGGCGACAGGGACGAATCAGCCCCAGCATTTT

j_call: TRBJ2-3
clone_size: -
v_call: TRBV5-5
d_call: TRBD2
cdr3_aa: CASSLTSGSPDTQYF
cdr3_nt: TGTGCCAGCAGCCTGACTAGCGGGAGCCCAGATACGCAGTATTTT

j_call: TRBJ1-1
clone_size: -
v_call: TRBV6-1
d_call: -
cdr3_aa: CASSEVGYWAAFF
cdr3_nt: TGTGCCAGCAGTGAAGTAGGTTACTGGGCAGCTTTCTTT

j_call: TRBJ2-7
clone_size: -
v_call: TRBV6-5
d_call: -
cdr3_aa: CASSSHRGSSYEQYF
cdr3_nt: TGTGCCAGCAGTTCCCACAGAGGGTCATCCTACGAGCAGTACTTC

j_call: TRBJ1-6
clone_size: -
v_call: TRBV30
d_call: -
cdr3_aa: CAWSVQGTYNSPLHF
cdr3_nt: TGTGCCTGGAGTGTACAGGGCACTTATAATTCACCCCTCCACTTT

j_call: TRBJ1-4
clone_size: -
v_call: TRBV11-2
d_call: TRBD1
cdr3_aa: CASSPRRQGSVEKLFF
cdr3_nt: TGTGCCAGCAGCCCGCGGAGACAGGGCTCGGTAGAAAAACTGTTTTTT

j_call: TRBJ1-1
clone_size: -
v_call: TRBV15
d_call: TRBD1
cdr3_aa: CATRARGAGGYSTEAFF
cdr3_nt: TGTGCCACCAGGGCTAGGGGAGCAGGGGGCTATAGCACTGAAGCTTTCTTT

j_call: TRBJ2-2
clone_size: once
v_call: TRBV11-3
d_call: -
cdr3_aa: CASSSQGRDTGELFF
cdr3_nt: TGTGCCAGCAGCTCACAGGGAAGGGACACCGGGGAGCTGTTTTTT

j_call: TRBJ2-1
clone_size: -
v_call: TRBV11-3
d_call: -
cdr3_aa: CASSLGGQGSEQFF
cdr3_nt: TGTGCCAGCAGCTTAGGAGGCCAGGGGAGTGAGCAGTTCTTC

j_call: TRBJ2-7
clone_size: -
v_call: TRBV6-5
d_call: -
cdr3_aa: CASSPGGWKEQYF
cdr3_nt: TGTGCCAGCAGCCCCGGGGGATGGAAAGAGCAGTACTTC

j_call: TRBJ2-5
clone_size: -
v_call: TRBV6-5
d_call: -
cdr3_aa: CASSPISRRETQYF
cdr3_nt: TGTGCCAGCAGTCCAATATCCAGGAGGGAGACCCAGTACTTC

j_call: TRBJ1-5
clone_size: few
v_call: TRBV6-2/TRBV6-3
d_call: -
cdr3_aa: CASSYGGAGNQPQHF
cdr3_nt: TGTGCCAGCAGTTACGGGGGGGCGGGCAATCAGCCCCAGCATTTT

j_call: TRBJ2-1
clone_size: -
v_call: TRBV5-1
d_call: TRBD2
cdr3_aa: CASSSGLAVYNEQFF
cdr3_nt: TGCGCCAGCAGCTCGGGACTAGCGGTTTACAATGAGCAGTTCTTC

j_call: TRBJ2-4
clone_size: -
v_call: TRBV28
d_call: TRBD1
cdr3_aa: CASSSSQGAGNIQYF
cdr3_nt: TGTGCCAGCAGCTCTTCTCAGGGGGCCGGAAACATTCAGTACTTC

j_call: TRBJ1-2
clone_size: -
v_call: TRBV4-2
d_call: TRBD1
cdr3_aa: CASGTGTGLNYGYTF
cdr3_nt: TGTGCCAGCGGAACCGGGACAGGACTTAACTATGGCTACACCTTC

j_call: TRBJ2-3
clone_size: -
v_call: TRBV28
d_call: TRBD2
cdr3_aa: CASSLYWVPSGRTYTDTQYF
cdr3_nt: TGTGCCAGCAGTCTCTATTGGGTACCTAGCGGGAGGACTTACACAGATACGCAGTATTTT

j_call: TRBJ2-3
clone_size: -
v_call: TRBV7-2
d_call: -
cdr3_aa: CASSLRDIGADTQYF
cdr3_nt: TGTGCCAGCAGCTTGAGAGACATAGGGGCAGATACGCAGTATTTT

j_call: TRBJ2-7
clone_size: -
v_call: TRBV27
d_call: -
cdr3_aa: CASSLTVRGEQYF
cdr3_nt: TGTGCCAGCAGTTTAACAGTCAGGGGCGAGCAGTACTTC

j_call: TRBJ2-2
clone_size: -
v_call: TRBV4-1
d_call: TRBD1
cdr3_aa: CASRPGQGLGLFF
cdr3_nt: TGCGCCAGCAGACCGGGACAGGGGTTGGGGCTGTTTTTT

j_call: TRBJ1-2
clone_size: -
v_call: TRBV4-1
d_call: -
cdr3_aa: CASSQENGFGGYGYTF
cdr3_nt: TGCGCCAGCAGCCAAGAGAACGGATTCGGGGGGTATGGCTACACCTTC

j_call: TRBJ2-1
clone_size: once
v_call: TRBV10-2
d_call: TRBD2
cdr3_aa: CASRMGLADFVWGYNEQFF
cdr3_nt: TGCGCCAGCAGGATGGGACTAGCGGATTTCGTCTGGGGGTACAATGAGCAGTTCTTC

j_call: TRBJ1-2
clone_size: once
v_call: TRBV28
d_call: TRBD1
cdr3_aa: CASSLRRGRFYGYTF
cdr3_nt: TGTGCCAGCAGTTTAAGGAGGGGGCGATTCTATGGCTACACCTTC

j_call: TRBJ1-5
clone_size: few
v_call: TRBV27
d_call: -
cdr3_aa: CAINQPQHF
cdr3_nt: TGTGCCATAAATCAGCCCCAGCATTTT

j_call: TRBJ2-7
clone_size: -
v_call: TRBV2
d_call: -
cdr3_aa: CASRGRGPYEQYF
cdr3_nt: TGTGCCAGCAGAGGGCGGGGGCCTTACGAGCAGTACTTC

j_call: TRBJ2-5
clone_size: -
v_call: TRBV7-3
d_call: -
cdr3_aa: CASSLMGQGTQYF
cdr3_nt: TGTGCCAGCAGCTTAATGGGTCAGGGGACCCAGTACTTC

j_call: TRBJ1-1
clone_size: -
v_call: TRBV5-8
d_call: TRBD1
cdr3_aa: CASSFQGDTEAFF
cdr3_nt: TGTGCCAGCAGCTTTCAGGGGGACACTGAAGCTTTCTTT

j_call: TRBJ2-7
clone_size: -
v_call: TRBV30
d_call: -
cdr3_aa: CACNRFIGSPPYEQYF
cdr3_nt: TGTGCCTGTAACAGGTTTATAGGGTCTCCCCCCTACGAGCAGTACTTC

j_call: TRBJ2-1
clone_size: -
v_call: TRBV28
d_call: TRBD2
cdr3_aa: CASSFFSGRVLMDNEQFF
cdr3_nt: TGTGCCAGCAGTTTTTTTAGCGGGAGGGTGTTAATGGATAATGAGCAGTTCTTC

j_call: TRBJ2-6
clone_size: -
v_call: TRBV7-2
d_call: -
cdr3_aa: CASSRQGAGVIGANVLTF
cdr3_nt: TGTGCCAGCAGCCGCCAGGGGGCGGGAGTTATAGGGGCCAACGTCCTGACTTTC

j_call: TRBJ1-1
clone_size: -
v_call: TRBV28
d_call: -
cdr3_aa: CASSPPISGNTEAFF
cdr3_nt: TGTGCCAGCAGCCCTCCAATCTCAGGAAACACTGAAGCTTTCTTT

j_call: TRBJ2-3
clone_size: -
v_call: TRBV2
d_call: TRBD2
cdr3_aa: CASRLLAGGFPDTQYF
cdr3_nt: TGTGCCAGCAGGCTACTAGCGGGAGGCTTCCCAGATACGCAGTATTTT

j_call: TRBJ2-7
clone_size: -
v_call: TRBV6-6
d_call: -
cdr3_aa: CASKEADTSSEQYF
cdr3_nt: TGTGCCAGCAAGGAGGCCGATACTAGCTCCGAGCAGTACTTC

j_call: TRBJ2-7
clone_size: -
v_call: TRBV19
d_call: TRBD1
cdr3_aa: CASSAGTGLSEQYF
cdr3_nt: TGTGCCAGTAGCGCCGGGACAGGGTTGAGCGAGCAGTACTTC

j_call: TRBJ2-2
clone_size: once
v_call: TRBV27
d_call: TRBD2
cdr3_aa: CASSRIAGVTGELFF
cdr3_nt: TGTGCCAGCAGTCGTATAGCGGGAGTAACCGGGGAGCTGTTTTTT

j_call: TRBJ1-1
clone_size: -
v_call: TRBV7-2
d_call: -
cdr3_aa: CASSLDRHTEAFF
cdr3_nt: TGTGCCAGCAGCTTAGACAGGCACACTGAAGCTTTCTTT

j_call: TRBJ1-2
clone_size: once
v_call: TRBV12-3/TRBV12-4
d_call: -
cdr3_aa: CASSLKSGDGYTF
cdr3_nt: TGTGCCAGCAGTTTAAAATCAGGGGATGGCTACACCTTC